These 13 T cell receptor beta chains were all obtained from the same sample, sequenced in a study of blood T cell repertoires in COVID-19. The protocol was immunoSEQ multiplex PCR, while the TCRdb copy is restricted to in-frame clones and leaves out a portion. The sample contains 210,000 or so clones, 70% to 90% of which appear only once. Sequenced material: PBMCs or T cells enriched from blood (not recorded which). These receptors all stem from a man under 40 with acute COVID-19.

This clone was seen a few times. The chain carries TRBV2 and TRBJ2-7; 8 bases line up with TRBD2. CDR1 and CDR2 from the germline V gene are SNHLY and FYNNEI. CDR3 size: 14 residues. The ends lost 4 bases at V and 2 bases at J; junction bases unmatched: 4. For the CDR3, the DNA is TGTGCCAGCAGTGCAAGCGGGGGAGCCTACGAGCAGTACTTC. Its protein product is CASSASGGAYEQYF.

The V gene is TRBV9, the J gene TRBJ2-5, with 13 bases lining up with TRBD2. V was pared by 4 bases and J by 1 base, with 4 bases of the junction left unmatched. The CDR3 sequence is 16 residues long. Germline assignment: CDR1 SGDLS and CDR2 YYNGEE. CDR3 protein: CASSPWTSGGQETQYF. CDR3 nucleotide sequence: TGTGCCAGCAGCCCCTGGACTAGCGGGGGCCAAGAGACCCAGTACTTC.

V is TRBV6-5 and J is TRBJ2-1; TRBD2 agrees at 11 bases. The CDR3 is 15 amino acids. The V segment lost 7 bases and the J segment 7 bases; nucleotides outside the gene matches: 9. The germline V gene has CDR1 MNHEY and CDR2 SVGAGI. The CDR3 DNA follows: TGTGCCAGCACCTACGGGCCTAGCGGGGGGAATGAGCAGTTCTTC. Its translation is CASTYGPSGGNEQFF.

CDR3 region: CASSRTGFNQPQHF. In nucleotides, the CDR3 is TGTGCCAGTAGTCGGACAGGGTTTAATCAGCCCCAGCATTTT. The genes are TRBV19 and TRBJ1-5, with 8 positions matching TRBD1. V lost 5 bases to trimming and J lost 4 bases; unmatched junction nucleotides: 4. The CDR3 has 14 amino acids. In germline, CDR1 is LNHDA, CDR2 SQIVND (reference sequence). Together with reference TRBV19 and TRBJ1-5, the CDR3 gives the full variable domain: DGGITQSPKYLFRKEGQNVTLSCEQNLNHDAMYWYRQDPGQGLRLIYYSQIVNDFQKGDIAEGYSVSREKKESFPLTVTSAQKNPTAFYLCASSRTGFNQPQHFGDGTRLSIL.

The chain is built from TRBV6-5 and TRBJ1-6; D is possibly TRBD1 (5 bases). The CDR3 runs 16 residues. V shed 0 bases and J shed 6 bases, with 12 bases lying between them. Germline lookup yields CDR1 MNHEY and CDR2 SVGAGI. CDR3 nucleotides: TGTGCCAGCAGTTACTCTGGGCAGGGACTTAATTCACCCCTCCACTTT. Its protein is CASSYSGQGLNSPLHF.

This chain connects TRBV28 to TRBJ1-1; D is possibly TRBD1 (6 bases). The ends were cut back, 10 bases at V and 6 bases at J, with 18 bases in the middle. Germline V gene sequence: CDR1 MDHEN, CDR2 SYDVKM. The CDR3 consists of 13 residues. The CDR3 sequence: CATQRGGRAEAFF. Here the CDR3 DNA reads TGTGCCACGCAAAGGGGGGGCCGCGCTGAAGCTTTCTTT.

V usage is TRBV2 and J usage is TRBJ1-5, with 9 positions matching TRBD1. This CDR3 is 17 amino acids long. Germline trimming cut 6 bases from V and 2 bases from J; bases unmatched to any gene: 11. Germline CDR1 is SNHLY and CDR2 is FYNNEI. The CDR3 loop reads CASRPGTGFQGNQPQHF. The CDR3 coding sequence is TGTGCCAGCAGGCCCGGGACAGGGTTTCAGGGCAATCAGCCCCAGCATTTT.

The genes are TRBV5-5 and TRBJ2-2, with D possibly TRBD1 on 6 matching bases. The CDR3 is 17 amino acids. CDR1 is SGHKS, CDR2 YYEKEE, per germline (reference sequence). Trimming stripped 5 bases from V and 2 bases from J, with 19 bases between. The CDR3 reads CASSSPSGASNTGELFF. In DNA, the CDR3 is TGTGCCAGCAGTTCACCCTCAGGGGCGTCTAACACCGGGGAGCTGTTTTTT.

The rearrangement uses TRBV12-3 or TRBV12-4 and TRBJ1-1; D unclear. V was trimmed by 2 bases and J by 11 bases, leaving 12 bases between them. The CDR3 is 12 amino acids. CDR3 DNA: TGTGCCAGCAGTTTACAGAGGTATATGGCTTTCTTT. This encodes CASSLQRYMAFF.

This chain joins TRBV14 and TRBJ2-7, with no clear D. Germline CDR1 reads SGHDN; CDR2 reads FVKESK. CDR3 length: 14 amino acids. The germline V and J ends were trimmed by 0 bases and 3 bases, with 9 bases remaining between them. The CDR3 DNA follows: TGTGCCAGCAGCCAAGATCGTGGCAGCTACGAGCAGTACTTC. Amino acid sequence: CASSQDRGSYEQYF.

The chain couples TRBV29-1 to TRBJ1-2; 10 bases align to TRBD1. The CDR3 sequence is 13 residues long. The V gene end was trimmed by 6 bases and the J gene end by 6 bases; junction bases not matched to a gene: 7. CDR1 is SQVTM, CDR2 ANQGSEA, per germline. Here the CDR3 DNA reads TGCAGCGTCGCCCCGGGACAGGGGAATGGCTACACCTTC. It translates to CSVAPGQGNGYTF.

The chain carries TRBV7-9 and TRBJ1-1; D remains ambiguous. Trimming removed 3 bases from V and 1 base from J, with 15 bases in between. Germline V gene sequence: CDR1 SEHNR, CDR2 FQNEAQ (reference sequence). CDR3 length equals 16 residues. The CDR3 sequence is CASSFFLQTPNTEAFF. The CDR3 nucleotides are TGTGCCAGCAGCTTCTTCTTGCAGACTCCGAACACTGAAGCTTTCTTT.

A single count supports this clone. The chain employs TRBV7-9 and TRBJ1-3; D unresolved. Germline lookup yields CDR1 SEHNR and CDR2 FQNEAQ (reference sequence). The CDR3 extends over 17 amino acids. The V gene lost 5 bases and the J gene lost 3 bases, with 20 bases spanning the gap. The CDR3 DNA is TGTGCCAGCAGCGTTGGAGGGAACAATTTTTATGGAAACACCATATATTTT. Translating it yields CASSVGGNNFYGNTIYF.